Sequencing of this TCR beta chain was carried out in a study of blood T cell repertoires in COVID-19. Study details: Material from acute and convalescent COVID-19 was sourced from the United States, Italy and Spain. PBMCs, B-cell-depleted T cells, or T cells provided the cDNA or gDNA that made up the material.

The V and J ends lost 5 bases and 4 bases, in that order; junction bases with no gene match: 11. The CDR3 has 18 amino acids. Germline CDR1 LNHNV, CDR2 YYDKDF (reference sequence). Per the original data handling: Amplification with reference gene primers provided the estimates of nucleated cell counts. Sequencing used immunoSEQ multiplex PCR; TCRdb keeps in-frame clones, though not all of them. D and trimming were read from the DNA, whereas the V and J calls and clone size are those reported in that table. The data contain about 300,000 clones, more than 80% of them singletons. Followed longitudinally, the Seattle patients had been enrolled during active infection.

Material: peripheral blood. The chain employs TRBV15 and TRBJ2-5; TRBD2 agrees at 15 bases. This TCR came from a woman in her thirties with COVID-19, enrolled during active disease. CDR3 nucleotide sequence: TGTGCCACCAGCCGAAGGACTAGCGGGAGGGCCCTGGGAGAGACCCAGTACTTC. Translation: CATSRRTSGRALGETQYF.